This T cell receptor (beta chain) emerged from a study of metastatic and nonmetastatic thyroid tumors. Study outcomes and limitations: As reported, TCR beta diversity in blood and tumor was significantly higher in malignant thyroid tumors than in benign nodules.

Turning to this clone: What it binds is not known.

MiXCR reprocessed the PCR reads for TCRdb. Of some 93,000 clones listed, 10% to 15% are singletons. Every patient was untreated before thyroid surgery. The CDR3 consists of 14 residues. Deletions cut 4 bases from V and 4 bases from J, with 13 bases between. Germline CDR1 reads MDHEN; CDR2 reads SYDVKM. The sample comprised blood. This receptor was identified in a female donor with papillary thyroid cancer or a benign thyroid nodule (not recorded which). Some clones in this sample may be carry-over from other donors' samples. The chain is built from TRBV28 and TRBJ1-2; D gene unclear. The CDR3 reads CASSWPGNGYGYTF. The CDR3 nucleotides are TGTGCCAGCAGTTGGCCGGGGAATGGCTATGGCTACACCTTC.